Shown below are 25 T cell receptor beta chains from a single sample sequenced in a study of T cell changes during pregnancy in multiple sclerosis. Assay used: immunoSEQ multiplex PCR; TCRdb lists only in-frame clones, some missing. The table has 35,000 to 40,000 clones, around 90% seen once. Sequences were derived from CD4+ T cells from peripheral blood mononuclear cells, sampled before pregnancy. These TCRs come from a female donor with multiple sclerosis, enrolled in a pregnancy study.

The V gene is TRBV12-5, the J gene TRBJ2-7; TRBD2 matches at 11 bases. With 0 bases clipped from V and 3 bases from J, the junction kept 16 bases outside the gene matches. The germline gives CDR1 LGHNT, CDR2 FRNRAP. The CDR3 runs to 20 residues. The CDR3 protein is CASGLVISELAGVEIYEQYF. The DNA for the CDR3 is TGTGCTAGTGGTTTGGTCATTTCGGAACTAGCGGGAGTAGAGATCTACGAGCAGTACTTC.

J is TRBJ1-5 and V is TRBV6-1; 8 nucleotides align to TRBD1. The CDR3 is 15 amino acids. V lost 6 bases to trimming and J lost 4 bases; unmatched junction nucleotides: 8. Germline CDR1 is MNHNS and CDR2 is SASEGT. The CDR3 region has the DNA TGTGCCAGCAGCACACAGGGGGGAAAAAATCAGCCCCAGCATTTT. Its translation is CASSTQGGKNQPQHF.

This clone appeared a single time. The chain has TRBV7-8 and TRBJ1-2; D gene ambiguous. This CDR3 spans 13 amino acids. In germline, CDR1 is SGHVS, CDR2 FQNEAQ. The germline V and J ends were trimmed by 2 bases and 3 bases, with 7 bases remaining between them. CDR3 in amino acids: CASSLMQYYGYTF. CDR3 in DNA: TGTGCCAGCAGCTTAATGCAGTACTATGGCTACACCTTC.

The chain carries TRBV25-1 and TRBJ2-1, with D possibly being TRBD2 (5 bases). V was trimmed by 4 bases and J by 1 base, leaving 20 bases between them. CDR1 is MGHDK and CDR2 is SYGVNS in the germline V gene. The CDR3 sequence is 18 residues long. CDR3 in DNA: TGTGCCAGCAGTGGCCCCTGGTCGGCTCAGCGGTCCTACAATGAGCAGTTCTTC. Translating gives CASSGPWSAQRSYNEQFF. Complete variable domain (other parts from reference TRBV25-1 and TRBJ2-1): EADIYQTPRYLVIGTGKKITLECSQTMGHDKMYWYQQDPGMELHLIHYSYGVNSTEKGDLSSESTVSRIRTEHFPLTLESARPSHTSQYLCASSGPWSAQRSYNEQFFGPGTRLTVL.

The chain joins TRBV10-3 to TRBJ1-3, with TRBD1 matching 7 bases. CDR3 length: 17 residues. Trimming cost V 2 bases and J 0 bases; bases outside gene matches: 7. The germline V gene has CDR1 ENHRY and CDR2 SYGVKD. The CDR3 nucleotides read TGTGCCATCAGTGAGAGGAGGGACAGCTCCTCTGGAAACACCATATATTTT. This encodes CAISERRDSSSGNTIYF.

This sequence joins TRBV4-2 and TRBJ1-3, with D possibly being TRBD1 (5 bases). Trimming took off 4 bases at V and 0 bases at J, with 10 bases between the two ends. From germline, CDR1 is LGHNA and CDR2 YNFKEQ. The CDR3 is 15 residues long. The CDR3 region is CASSPKTVSGNTIYF. Written as DNA, the CDR3 is TGTGCCAGCAGCCCTAAGACAGTCTCTGGAAACACCATATATTTT.

In this sample, this clone turned up a few times. The chain uses TRBV7-8 and TRBJ2-1, with 7 bases that match TRBD2. J lost 9 bases, V lost 5 bases, and 13 bases had no gene match. This CDR3 contains 15 residues. CDR1 SGHVS and CDR2 FQNEAQ come from the germline V gene. The CDR3 DNA reads TGTGCCAGCAGCGTCAGCGGGACGGGGTTCGGTGAGCAGTTCTTC. Its protein is CASSVSGTGFGEQFF. The complete variable domain, with remaining parts taken from reference TRBV7-8 and TRBJ2-1, reads GAGVSQSPRYKVAKRGQDVALRCDPISGHVSLFWYQQALGQGPEFLTYFQNEAQLDKSGLPSDRFFAERPEGSVSTLKIQRTQQEDSAVYLCASSVSGTGFGEQFFGPGTRLTVL.

The chain joins TRBV10-1 to TRBJ2-3; tentatively, D is TRBD2 (6 bases). This CDR3 has 16 amino acids. V shed 3 bases and J shed 2 bases, with 15 bases lying between them. Germline lookup yields CDR1 WNHNN and CDR2 SYGVQD (reference sequence). The DNA of the CDR3 is TGCGCCAGCAGTGAAAAATCAGGACTACCCACAGATACGCAGTATTTT. It is translated as CASSEKSGLPTDTQYF.

The chain combines TRBV30 with TRBJ2-5; D is possibly TRBD1 (5 bases). V was clipped by 4 bases and J by 5 bases, with 14 bases between them. The germline gives CDR1 GTSNPN, CDR2 SVGIG (reference sequence). CDR3 size: 13 residues. CDR3 amino acids: CAWNLRVWETQYF. The CDR3 region has the DNA TGTGCCTGGAACCTCAGGGTTTGGGAGACCCAGTACTTC. The full variable domain, with the rest looked up from reference TRBV30 and TRBJ2-5, is SQTIHQWPATLVQPVGSPLSLECTVEGTSNPNLYWYRQAAGRGLQLLFYSVGIGQISSEVPQNLSASRPQDRQFILSSKKLLLSDSGFYLCAWNLRVWETQYFGPGTRLLVL.

The genes are TRBV5-1 and TRBJ1-3, with 9 bases that match TRBD1. The CDR3 totals 17 residues. The V and J ends lost 4 bases and 0 bases, in that order; junction bases with no gene match: 8. Germline V lookup: CDR1 SGHRS, CDR2 YFSETQ. CDR3 loop: CASSPQGALISGNTIYF. Written as DNA, the CDR3 is TGCGCCAGCAGCCCACAGGGGGCCTTGATCTCTGGAAACACCATATATTTT.

V and J are TRBV5-1 and TRBJ2-3, with TRBD1 identical over 7 bases. The CDR3 runs 15 residues. CDR1 SGHRS and CDR2 YFSETQ come from the germline V gene. V shed 1 base and J 5 bases; nucleotides not matched to a gene: 7. The chain's CDR3 is CASSLQGQRGDTQYF. Here the CDR3 DNA reads TGCGCCAGCAGCTTGCAGGGACAGCGTGGAGATACGCAGTATTTT.

The chain employs TRBV7-9 and TRBJ2-3; D is perhaps TRBD1 (5 bases). Germline loops: CDR1 SEHNR, CDR2 FQNEAQ (reference sequence). The CDR3 extends over 16 amino acids. Trimming took 2 bases from V and 0 from J, leaving 12 bases between them. The CDR3 here is CASSLRQKTSTDTQYF. CDR3 bases: TGTGCCAGCAGCTTACGACAGAAAACTAGCACAGATACGCAGTATTTT.

The rearrangement uses TRBV27 and TRBJ2-1, with D perhaps TRBD2 (5 bases). CDR3 length: 16 residues. Trimming shortened V by 2 bases and J by 3 bases, and 14 bases separated the two germline ends. Per the germline V gene, CDR1 is MNHEY and CDR2 is SMNVEV (reference sequence). CDR3 sequence: CASSLTPNRDYNEQFF. As DNA, the CDR3 is TGTGCCAGCAGTTTAACCCCCAACCGGGACTACAATGAGCAGTTCTTC.

The rearrangement links TRBV7-9 to TRBJ2-3; D gene unclear. V was clipped by 1 base and J by 5 bases, with 7 bases between them. The CDR3 consists of 13 residues. The germline V gene encodes CDR1 SEHNR and CDR2 FQNEAQ (reference sequence). The CDR3 spells CASSLETGDTQYF. In DNA, the CDR3 is TGTGCCAGCAGCTTAGAAACGGGAGATACGCAGTATTTT. Variable domain in full (rest from reference TRBV7-9 and TRBJ2-3): DTGVSQNPRHKITKRGQNVTFRCDPISEHNRLYWYRQTLGQGPEFLTYFQNEAQLEKSRLLSDRFSAERPKGSFSTLEIQRTEQGDSAMYLCASSLETGDTQYFGPGTRLTVL.

The chain joins TRBV10-1 to TRBJ2-7; 9 bases map to TRBD2. Germline V gene lookup returns CDR1 WNHNN and CDR2 SYGVQD (reference sequence). V was pared by 4 bases and J by 4 bases, with 5 bases of the junction left unmatched. The CDR3 has 14 amino acids. The CDR3 reads CASSGGLAMYEQYF. The CDR3 nucleotides are TGCGCCAGCAGTGGGGGACTAGCCATGTACGAGCAGTACTTC.

The chain's CDR3 is CASSQDLQGIGAKNIQYF. CDR3 sequence (DNA): TGTGCCAGCAGCCAAGATTTACAGGGCATAGGAGCCAAAAACATTCAGTACTTC. The V and J genes are TRBV4-2 and TRBJ2-4, with D perhaps TRBD1 (6 bases). The CDR3 is 18 residues long. Trimming stripped 0 bases from V and 0 bases from J, with 15 bases between. Germline CDR1 LGHNA, CDR2 YNFKEQ.

Written as DNA, the CDR3 is TGTGCCAGCAGTGAAGGGAGGGCACTTGCAGATACGCAGTATTTT. It encodes CASSEGRALADTQYF. The chain recombines TRBV2 with TRBJ2-3; a weak D match, TRBD2 (6 bases). The germline V gene has CDR1 SNHLY and CDR2 FYNNEI. V lost 1 base and J 4 bases, leaving 12 bases between the germline ends. The CDR3 has 15 amino acids.

The chain carries TRBV18 and TRBJ2-6; D perhaps matches TRBD1 (6 bases). The CDR3 totals 17 residues. CDR1 is KGHSH, CDR2 LQKENI, per germline. V gave up 6 bases and J gave up 2 bases, with 17 bases separating them. For the CDR3, the DNA is TGTGCCAGCTCGCCCAATACAGGGAGCACTGGGGCCAACGTCCTGACTTTC. Its protein product is CASSPNTGSTGANVLTF.

The gene calls are TRBV9 and TRBJ2-1; 11 bases align to TRBD2. Germline CDR1 is SGDLS and CDR2 is YYNGEE. V lost 2 bases and J lost 9; bases outside the gene matches: 10. The CDR3 has 16 residues. The CDR3 sequence: CASSVSGRADVGEQFF. The CDR3 bases are TGTGCCAGCAGCGTTAGCGGGAGGGCCGACGTCGGTGAGCAGTTCTTC.

V gene TRBV19 combines with J gene TRBJ2-7, with D possibly TRBD2 on 6 matching bases. Per the germline V gene, CDR1 is LNHDA and CDR2 is SQIVND (reference sequence). The CDR3 runs 14 residues. Trimming shortened V by 7 bases and J by 3 bases, and 16 bases separated the two germline ends. CDR3 sequence reads: CASTNEAGSYEQYF. As DNA, the CDR3 is TGTGCCAGTACCAACGAGGCGGGGAGCTACGAGCAGTACTTC.

The V gene is TRBV6-6, the J gene TRBJ1-6; 9 bases fit TRBD1. The trim removed 0 bases at V and 4 bases at J, leaving 1 base unmatched. There are 16 residues in the CDR3. Germline CDR1 and CDR2: MNHNY and SVGAGI (reference sequence). The CDR3: CASSYSGQGYNSPLHF. The CDR3, as DNA: TGTGCCAGCAGTTACTCAGGACAGGGGTATAATTCACCCCTCCACTTT.

This clone was seen a handful of times. The chain is built from TRBV5-6 and TRBJ1-2; the match to TRBD1 covers 11 bases. CDR1 SGHDT and CDR2 YYEEEE come from the germline V gene. J lost 8 bases, V lost 6 bases, and 9 bases had no gene match. This CDR3 region has 14 residues. The CDR3 coding sequence is TGTGCCAGCACCACGGACAGGGGGCTCGGGGGCTACACCTTC. Amino acids: CASTTDRGLGGYTF.

The chain uses TRBV5-1 and TRBJ2-7; D perhaps matches TRBD1 (6 bases). The length of the CDR3 is 14 residues. Between the trimmed V and J ends, which lost 4 bases and 0 bases, there was a span of 11 bases. Germline CDR1 reads SGHRS; CDR2 reads YFSETQ. CDR3 amino acids: CASSTLQGSYEQYF. The DNA for the CDR3 is TGCGCCAGCAGCACCTTACAGGGCTCCTACGAGCAGTACTTC.

The CDR3: CASAKDFNLYEQYF. The CDR3 DNA reads as TGTGCCAGCGCCAAAGACTTCAACCTCTACGAGCAGTACTTC. This sequence joins TRBV7-9 and TRBJ2-7, with unresolved D. CDR1 and CDR2 (germline): SEHNR, FQNEAQ (reference sequence). The CDR3 has 14 residues. Deletions cut 8 bases from V and 3 bases from J, with 17 bases between.

In this sample, this clone turned up once. The chain has TRBV30 and TRBJ2-3, with 8 bases identical to TRBD2. The CDR3 runs to 15 residues. V dropped 2 bases and J dropped 1; count of bases not matched to a gene: 5. CDR1 and CDR2 (germline): GTSNPN, SVGIG (reference sequence). The CDR3 protein is CAWSTTGGGTDTQYF. The DNA for the CDR3 is TGTGCCTGGAGTACAACGGGAGGGGGCACAGATACGCAGTATTTT.